Listed below are T cell receptor beta chains from one sample, sequenced in a study of blood T cell repertoires in COVID-19. Clones were sequenced by immunoSEQ multiplex PCR, and TCRdb holds only the in-frame ones, with some missing. The data hold under 150,000 clones, with around 80% observed a single time. Sequences were obtained from PBMCs or T cells enriched from blood (not recorded which). The receptors stem from a man aged 35-49 years with acute COVID-19. CDR3s include the opening cysteine and the closing phenylalanine or tryptophan. The D gene is left open where the match is weak. Clone sizes are given selectively: once, few, many, or a class where the clone is expanded.

cdr3_nt: TGTGCCAGCAGCAGGACAGCCTACAATGAGCAGTTCTTC
cdr3_aa: CASSRTAYNEQFF
j_call: TRBJ2-1
v_call: TRBV7-2
d_call: NA
clone_size: NA

cdr3_nt: TGTGCCAGCAGTGAAGACGGACAGAGCTATGGCTACACCTTC
cdr3_aa: CASSEDGQSYGYTF
j_call: TRBJ1-2
v_call: TRBV6-1
d_call: NA
clone_size: few

cdr3_nt: TGTGCCAGTAGGCGGGGGGGACGGGACAATCAGCCCCAGCATTTT
cdr3_aa: CASRRGGRDNQPQHF
j_call: TRBJ1-5
v_call: TRBV19
d_call: NA
clone_size: NA

cdr3_nt: TGTGCCGGCCAAGGGAGAAACACTGAAGCTTTCTTT
cdr3_aa: CAGQGRNTEAFF
j_call: TRBJ1-1
v_call: TRBV19
d_call: NA
clone_size: NA

cdr3_nt: TGTGCCAGCAGCCAAGGCCCCAAGATCCAGGGACTAGCGGGGTGGGGCTCCTACAATGAGCAGTTCTTC
cdr3_aa: CASSQGPKIQGLAGWGSYNEQFF
j_call: TRBJ2-1
v_call: TRBV3-1/TRBV3-2
d_call: TRBD2
clone_size: NA

cdr3_nt: TGTGCCAGTAGTATATTGAGCGGGACTAGCACAGATACGCAGTATTTT
cdr3_aa: CASSILSGTSTDTQYF
j_call: TRBJ2-3
v_call: TRBV19
d_call: TRBD2
clone_size: NA

cdr3_nt: TGTGCCAGCAGCCAAGATATATGGAAGCGGGAAGGGCTCTACGAGCAGTACTTC
cdr3_aa: CASSQDIWKREGLYEQYF
j_call: TRBJ2-7
v_call: TRBV3-1/TRBV3-2
d_call: TRBD2
clone_size: NA

cdr3_nt: TGTGCCAGCAGCTTTCTTGACGGGGGAAACACCGGGGAGCTGTTTTTT
cdr3_aa: CASSFLDGGNTGELFF
j_call: TRBJ2-2
v_call: TRBV5-6
d_call: NA
clone_size: NA

cdr3_nt: TGTGCCAGCAGTGGCAGCTCCTACGAGCAGTACTTC
cdr3_aa: CASSGSSYEQYF
j_call: TRBJ2-7
v_call: TRBV28
d_call: NA
clone_size: once

cdr3_nt: TGCGCCAGCAGCTTGGAGGGAGCTAACTATGGCTACACCTTC
cdr3_aa: CASSLEGANYGYTF
j_call: TRBJ1-2
v_call: TRBV5-1
d_call: NA
clone_size: NA

cdr3_nt: TGTGCCAGCAGCTCCATCCTGGGCCTTGCAACTAATGAAAAACTGTTTTTT
cdr3_aa: CASSSILGLATNEKLFF
j_call: TRBJ1-4
v_call: TRBV7-2
d_call: NA
clone_size: NA

cdr3_nt: TGTGCCACCGCGGGACAGGGAAATTCACCCCTCCACTTT
cdr3_aa: CATAGQGNSPLHF
j_call: TRBJ1-6
v_call: TRBV19
d_call: TRBD1
clone_size: NA

cdr3_nt: TGTGCCAGCACCTTGACAGTTAACCCAACTAATGAAAAACTGTTTTTT
cdr3_aa: CASTLTVNPTNEKLFF
j_call: TRBJ1-4
v_call: TRBV2
d_call: NA
clone_size: NA

cdr3_nt: TGTGCCAGCAGCGTACCGGGACTAGCGGAAGAGACCCAGTACTTC
cdr3_aa: CASSVPGLAEETQYF
j_call: TRBJ2-5
v_call: TRBV2
d_call: TRBD2
clone_size: NA

cdr3_nt: TGCGCCAGCAGCCCAACTAGGGGGACAGGGAGGGTCACAGATACGCAGTATTTT
cdr3_aa: CASSPTRGTGRVTDTQYF
j_call: TRBJ2-3
v_call: TRBV5-1
d_call: TRBD1
clone_size: NA

cdr3_nt: TGTGCCAGCAGCTTGGAGACTAGGGGCACAGATACGCAGTATTTT
cdr3_aa: CASSLETRGTDTQYF
j_call: TRBJ2-3
v_call: TRBV5-4
d_call: NA
clone_size: NA

cdr3_nt: TGTGCCAGCAGCTTAGGGACAGGGGATGGAAACACCATATATTTT
cdr3_aa: CASSLGTGDGNTIYF
j_call: TRBJ1-3
v_call: TRBV7-3
d_call: TRBD1
clone_size: many

cdr3_nt: TGTGCCAGCAAGACAGATGGAAACACCATATATTTT
cdr3_aa: CASKTDGNTIYF
j_call: TRBJ1-3
v_call: TRBV2
d_call: NA
clone_size: few

cdr3_nt: TGTGCCAGCAGCTTAGTGGCGGTCGTCGGTTACGAGCAGTACTTC
cdr3_aa: CASSLVAVVGYEQYF
j_call: TRBJ2-7
v_call: TRBV7-2
d_call: NA
clone_size: NA

cdr3_nt: TGTGCCAGCAGTAAGGGACAGCCGAAGGATGGCTACACCTTC
cdr3_aa: CASSKGQPKDGYTF
j_call: TRBJ1-2
v_call: TRBV6-6
d_call: TRBD1
clone_size: NA

cdr3_nt: TGTGCCAGCAGTGGGGGACAGGGGGCTATTTGGGGCAATCAGCCCCAGCATTTT
cdr3_aa: CASSGGQGAIWGNQPQHF
j_call: TRBJ1-5
v_call: TRBV6-4
d_call: TRBD1
clone_size: NA

cdr3_nt: TGTGCCAGCGGACACCCAGGGGAGACCGGAAACACCATATATTTT
cdr3_aa: CASGHPGETGNTIYF
j_call: TRBJ1-3
v_call: TRBV11-2
d_call: NA
clone_size: NA

cdr3_nt: TGTGCCAGCAGGAGTACAGGGGAACGGGGCTACACCTTC
cdr3_aa: CASRSTGERGYTF
j_call: TRBJ1-2
v_call: TRBV6-6
d_call: TRBD1
clone_size: NA

cdr3_nt: TGTGCCATAGGACAGGGGCTCCAGCAGCCCCAGCATTTT
cdr3_aa: CAIGQGLQQPQHF
j_call: TRBJ1-5
v_call: TRBV10-3
d_call: TRBD1
clone_size: NA

cdr3_nt: TGTGCCAGCAGTGACCTAGGCAGAGAATCCACAGATACGCAGTATTTT
cdr3_aa: CASSDLGRESTDTQYF
j_call: TRBJ2-3
v_call: TRBV2
d_call: NA
clone_size: few

cdr3_nt: TGTGCCATCAGTGAGGCCCCCGGAGGGATGTACCAAGAGACCCAGTACTTC
cdr3_aa: CAISEAPGGMYQETQYF
j_call: TRBJ2-5
v_call: TRBV10-3
d_call: NA
clone_size: NA

cdr3_nt: TGTGCCAGCAGCTTGCGGCTAGCGGGGGGGGAAGAGACCCAGTACTTC
cdr3_aa: CASSLRLAGGEETQYF
j_call: TRBJ2-5
v_call: TRBV5-4
d_call: TRBD2
clone_size: NA

cdr3_nt: TGTGCCAGCTCACCACTCCAGGGCCCCGGAGATACGCAGTATTTT
cdr3_aa: CASSPLQGPGDTQYF
j_call: TRBJ2-3
v_call: TRBV18
d_call: NA
clone_size: NA

cdr3_nt: TGTGCCAGCAGCTCGACAGGGGGCGATCAGCCCCAGCATTTT
cdr3_aa: CASSSTGGDQPQHF
j_call: TRBJ1-5
v_call: TRBV7-2
d_call: TRBD1
clone_size: NA

cdr3_nt: TGTGCCAGTAGTATGAGTGAGAACACCGGGGAGCTGTTTTTT
cdr3_aa: CASSMSENTGELFF
j_call: TRBJ2-2
v_call: TRBV19
d_call: NA
clone_size: NA

cdr3_nt: TGTGCCAGCAGCCAAGTAGTCGGGGGGGGATCACCCCTCCACTTT
cdr3_aa: CASSQVVGGGSPLHF
j_call: TRBJ1-6
v_call: TRBV3-1/TRBV3-2
d_call: NA
clone_size: NA

cdr3_nt: TGTGCCAGCAGCTTGTTTCCAGGGCCCACCTACGAGCAGTACTTC
cdr3_aa: CASSLFPGPTYEQYF
j_call: TRBJ2-7
v_call: TRBV5-6
d_call: NA
clone_size: NA

cdr3_nt: TGTGCCAGCAGTCCAGATTACTATGGCTACACCTTC
cdr3_aa: CASSPDYYGYTF
j_call: TRBJ1-2
v_call: TRBV25-1
d_call: NA
clone_size: NA